The 9 T cell receptor beta chains below all came from one sample that was sequenced in a study of blood T cell repertoires in COVID-19. Here immunoSEQ multiplex PCR was the method, and the copy in TCRdb shows in-frame clones only, minus some. This sample yields over 120,000 clones, of which about three quarters are seen a single time; less than 2.5% belongs to the top ten. The specimen was peripheral blood. The origin of the receptors is a woman aged 55-75 years with acute or convalescent COVID-19.

The chain links TRBV19 to TRBJ2-1; possibly TRBD2 for D (5 bases). V shed 4 bases and J shed 2 bases, with 12 bases lying between them. CDR1 is LNHDA, CDR2 SQIVND, per germline (reference sequence). The CDR3 contains 15 residues. CDR3: CASSNPGSTYNEQFF. The CDR3 nucleotides are TGTGCCAGTAGTAACCCGGGATCCACCTACAATGAGCAGTTCTTC.

In nucleotides, the CDR3 is TGTGCCAGTACCCCAGACATTCGCTCCTACAATGAGCAGTTCTTC. It codes for CASTPDIRSYNEQFF. The genes are TRBV19 and TRBJ2-1; no clear D gene. Germline V gives CDR1 LNHDA, CDR2 SQIVND (reference sequence). There are 15 residues in the CDR3. Trimming removed 7 bases at V and 0 bases at J, with 13 bases between.

The chain links TRBV28 to TRBJ1-2; no definite D call. The CDR3 spans 14 residues. Per the germline V gene, CDR1 is MDHEN and CDR2 is SYDVKM. Trimming pared 2 bases from V and 0 bases from J, leaving 7 bases between. The CDR3 reads CASSLTSANYGYTF. DNA of the CDR3: TGTGCCAGCAGTTTAACATCAGCTAACTATGGCTACACCTTC.

The rearrangement joins TRBV18 to TRBJ1-2; D is uncertain. The CDR3 runs to 12 residues. The V gene's germline CDR1 is KGHSH and CDR2 LQKENI. The germline V and J ends were trimmed by 6 bases and 7 bases, with 12 bases remaining between them. This chain's CDR3 is CASSPGFRGYTF. The CDR3 DNA sequence: TGTGCCAGCTCCCCGGGTTTTCGTGGCTACACCTTC. The whole variable domain, remainder taken from reference TRBV18 and TRBJ1-2, is NAGVMQNPRHLVRRRGQEARLRCSPMKGHSHVYWYRQLPEEGLKFMVYLQKENIIDESGMPKERFSAEFPKEGPSILRIQQVVRGDSAAYFCASSPGFRGYTFGSGTRLTVV.

The V and J genes are TRBV6-5 and TRBJ2-7; no definite D call. With 8 bases removed from V and 4 bases from J, the gap between germline ends came to 15 bases. Germline CDR1 is MNHEY and CDR2 is SVGAGI. The CDR3 is 13 amino acids. This CDR3 reads CASARQANYEQYF. The CDR3 DNA follows: TGTGCCAGCGCTCGGCAGGCCAATTACGAGCAGTACTTC.

This clone appeared once. The rearrangement joins TRBV27 to TRBJ2-7, with TRBD2 as a possible D gene (5 bases). CDR1 MNHEY and CDR2 SMNVEV come from the germline V gene (reference sequence). Trimming left V 5 bases short and J 6 bases short, with 20 bases between. The CDR3 length is 15 residues. The CDR3 reads CASSPEQLLRGEQYF. In DNA, the CDR3 is TGTGCCAGCAGTCCAGAGCAACTGTTACGGGGCGAGCAGTACTTC.

This sequence joins TRBV7-8 and TRBJ2-1; possible D gene TRBD2, 6 bases. CDR3 length equals 15 residues. Trimming stripped 6 bases from V and 2 bases from J, with 14 bases between. In germline, CDR1 is SGHVS, CDR2 FQNEAQ. This CDR3 reads CASSSTTGAYNEQFF. The CDR3 DNA reads as TGTGCCAGCAGTTCCACCACGGGGGCCTACAATGAGCAGTTCTTC.

The chain employs TRBV19 and TRBJ1-1, with D perhaps matching TRBD1 (6 bases). CDR1 and CDR2 from the germline V gene are LNHDA and SQIVND (reference sequence). V was trimmed by 2 bases and J by 1 base, leaving 11 bases between them. The CDR3 is made up of 15 amino acids. The CDR3 loop is CASSISAGANTEAFF. The DNA of the CDR3 is TGTGCCAGTAGTATATCAGCGGGGGCGAACACTGAAGCTTTCTTT.

The CDR3: CASAQSGWGTEAFF. CDR3 DNA: TGTGCCAGTGCCCAATCAGGGTGGGGCACTGAAGCTTTCTTT. The chain carries TRBV19 and TRBJ1-1; D is possibly TRBD1 (5 bases). The CDR3 extends over 14 amino acids. Germline V gene lookup returns CDR1 LNHDA and CDR2 SQIVND (reference sequence). Trimming pared 8 bases from V and 4 bases from J, leaving 17 bases between.